This T cell receptor beta chain was observed in a study of CD8 T cells in ankylosing spondylitis. Points from the study as a whole: Disease-linked clones were CD8+ and relatively rare in peripheral blood. A TCR beta motif of eight highly homologous variants appeared characteristic of ankylosing spondylitis blood.

This CDR3 has 12 amino acids. V was pared by 2 bases and J by 8 bases, with 7 bases between. In the case of this clonotype: The antigen is unknown.

Preparation of TCR beta libraries was done by quantitative 5'-RACE with molecular barcodes. Using its own MiXCR run on the 5' RACE reads, TCRdb lists one record per CDR3 protein. The sample contains fewer than 500,000 distinct CDR3 sequences, 25% to 30% of which appear only once. Sequencing was performed on blood, either unsorted or a sorted T cell fraction (not recorded which). This chain uses TRBV12-3 or TRBV12-4 with TRBJ2-1, with unresolved D. The receptor's source is a male donor with ankylosing spondylitis. The CDR3 here is CASSLRVDEQFF. The CDR3 bases are TGTGCCAGCAGTTTAAGGGTGGATGAGCAGTTCTTC.